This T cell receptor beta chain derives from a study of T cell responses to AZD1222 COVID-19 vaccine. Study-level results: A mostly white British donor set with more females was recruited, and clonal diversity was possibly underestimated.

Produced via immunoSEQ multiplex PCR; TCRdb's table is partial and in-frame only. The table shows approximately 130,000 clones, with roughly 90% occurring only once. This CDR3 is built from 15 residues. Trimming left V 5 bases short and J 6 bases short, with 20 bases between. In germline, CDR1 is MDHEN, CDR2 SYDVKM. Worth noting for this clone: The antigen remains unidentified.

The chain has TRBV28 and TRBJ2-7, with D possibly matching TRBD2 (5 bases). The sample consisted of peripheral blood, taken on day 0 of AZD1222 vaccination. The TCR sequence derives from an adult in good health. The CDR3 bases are TGTGCCAGCAGTCTACTAGGTGAGGTTCTGGGCGAGCAGTACTTC. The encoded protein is CASSLLGEVLGEQYF.